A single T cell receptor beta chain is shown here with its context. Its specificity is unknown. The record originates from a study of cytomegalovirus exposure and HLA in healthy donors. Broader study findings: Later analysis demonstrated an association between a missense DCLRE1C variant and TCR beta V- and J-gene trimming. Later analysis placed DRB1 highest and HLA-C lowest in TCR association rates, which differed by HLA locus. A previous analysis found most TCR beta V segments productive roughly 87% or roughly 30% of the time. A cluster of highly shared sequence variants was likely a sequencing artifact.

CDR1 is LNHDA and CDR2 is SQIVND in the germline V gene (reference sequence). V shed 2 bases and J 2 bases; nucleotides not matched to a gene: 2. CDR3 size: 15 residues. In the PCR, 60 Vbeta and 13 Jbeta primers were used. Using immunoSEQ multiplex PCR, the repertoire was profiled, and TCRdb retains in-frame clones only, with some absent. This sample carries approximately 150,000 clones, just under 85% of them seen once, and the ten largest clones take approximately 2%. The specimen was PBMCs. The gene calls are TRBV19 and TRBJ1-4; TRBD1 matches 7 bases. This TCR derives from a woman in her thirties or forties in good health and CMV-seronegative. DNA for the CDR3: TGTGCCAGTAGTATATCGGGACAGACTAATGAAAAACTGTTTTTT. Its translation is CASSISGQTNEKLFF.